The 12 T cell receptor beta chains reported below all come from one sample, sequenced in a study of T cell responses to AZD1222 COVID-19 vaccine. Measured with immunoSEQ multiplex PCR; TCRdb has only the in-frame clones, and not every one. The profile covers over 110,000 clones, with roughly nine tenths appearing a single time and 2.5% to 3.5% taken by the ten largest. This sample comprised peripheral blood, obtained on day 0 of AZD1222 vaccination. Receptors originate from an adult in good health.

The chain uses TRBV6-4 and TRBJ1-2, with D uncertain. V shed 5 bases and J shed 5 bases, with 12 bases lying between them. The CDR3 consists of 13 residues. CDR1 and CDR2 from the germline V gene are MRHNA and SNTAGT. In DNA, the CDR3 is TGTGCCAGCAGTTTCCCCGGAGGGTATGGCTACACCTTC. This sequence encodes CASSFPGGYGYTF.

This chain links TRBV5-1 with TRBJ2-7; a possible D gene is TRBD2 (5 bases). The CDR3 is 13 residues long. Deletions cut 5 bases from V and 0 bases from J, with 9 bases between. The germline gives CDR1 SGHRS, CDR2 YFSETQ. The CDR3 region is CASRAVSSYEQYF. CDR3 nucleotide sequence: TGCGCCAGCAGAGCGGTTAGCTCCTACGAGCAGTACTTC. The full variable domain, with the rest looked up from reference TRBV5-1 and TRBJ2-7, is KAGVTQTPRYLIKTRGQQVTLSCSPISGHRSVSWYQQTPGQGLQFLFEYFSETQRNKGNFPGRFSGRQFSNSRSEMNVSTLELGDSALYLCASRAVSSYEQYFGPGTRLTVT.

The V and J genes are TRBV21-1 and TRBJ1-5; the table assigns TRBD1, which was not confirmed against the DNA. TRBV21-1 corresponds to a pseudogene. CDR3 length: 15 residues. The CDR3 sequence is CASSNDSYSNQPQHF. In DNA, the CDR3 is TGTGCCAGCAGCAACGACAGTTATAGCAATCAGCCCCAGCATTTT.

This clone was seen a few times. The V and J genes are TRBV19 and TRBJ1-1; 8 bases are shared with TRBD1. Germline assignment: CDR1 LNHDA and CDR2 SQIVND (reference sequence). Trimming removed 6 bases from V and 9 bases from J; junction bases left unmatched: 15. The CDR3 has 15 amino acids. DNA for the CDR3: TGTGCCAGTAGGGCGGACGACAGGGGCCCGCGGCAAGCTTTCTTT. It encodes CASRADDRGPRQAFF.

The sample holds one count of this clone. The chain is built from TRBV9 and TRBJ2-7, with TRBD2 matching over 11 bases. Trimming cost V 2 bases and J 7 bases; bases outside gene matches: 5. The CDR3 has 14 residues. In germline, CDR1 is SGDLS, CDR2 YYNGEE. The CDR3: CASSVSSGGREQYF. In DNA form, the CDR3 reads TGTGCCAGCAGCGTTTCTAGCGGGGGGCGGGAGCAGTACTTC.

This chain connects TRBV19 to TRBJ1-1; D not resolved. The V gene lost 2 bases and the J gene lost 3 bases, with 10 bases spanning the gap. Looked up from germline, CDR1 is LNHDA and CDR2 is SQIVND (reference sequence). This CDR3 has 14 residues. CDR3: CASSIRRIHTEAFF. For the CDR3, the DNA is TGTGCCAGTAGTATACGGCGGATCCACACTGAAGCTTTCTTT. Combining the CDR3 with reference TRBV19 and TRBJ1-1 gives the whole variable domain DGGITQSPKYLFRKEGQNVTLSCEQNLNHDAMYWYRQDPGQGLRLIYYSQIVNDFQKGDIAEGYSVSREKKESFPLTVTSAQKNPTAFYLCASSIRRIHTEAFFGQGTRLTVV.

The chain uses TRBV6-5 and TRBJ1-4; 9 bases map to TRBD1. Trimming removed 3 bases from V and 7 bases from J; junction bases left unmatched: 6. There are 15 residues in the CDR3. Germline lookup yields CDR1 MNHEY and CDR2 SVGAGI. CDR3 nucleotides: TGTGCCAGCAGTTATTCCGGGACAGGGAGTGAAAAACTGTTTTTT. It specifies CASSYSGTGSEKLFF.

This chain joins TRBV18 and TRBJ2-5; TRBD2 is a possible D gene (6 bases). V was shortened by 3 bases and J by 2 bases, with 10 bases between the two germline ends. The germline V gene encodes CDR1 KGHSH and CDR2 LQKENI. CDR3 length: 14 amino acids. The DNA of the CDR3 is TGTGCCAGCTCACCCAATCGGGGGCAAGAGACCCAGTACTTC. Encoded protein: CASSPNRGQETQYF.

The gene calls are TRBV5-1 and TRBJ2-2; 11 nucleotides match TRBD2. V shed 3 bases, J shed 8 bases, and the junction held 15 bases outside the gene matches. This CDR3 region has 18 residues. Germline CDR1 reads SGHRS; CDR2 reads YFSETQ. The CDR3 loop is CASSSVSIAGGAAGELFF. The CDR3 nucleotides are TGCGCCAGCAGCTCCGTTTCTATAGCGGGAGGGGCCGCAGGGGAGCTGTTTTTT.

This chain connects TRBV6-5 to TRBJ2-2, with D maybe TRBD2 (5 bases). Germline CDR1 is MNHEY and CDR2 is SVGAGI. The CDR3 length is 13 residues. V was cut by 5 bases and J by 5 bases, with 9 bases left in between. The CDR3 region is CASSNPGTGELFF. CDR3 coding DNA: TGTGCCAGCAGTAACCCGGGGACCGGGGAGCTGTTTTTT.

The chain employs TRBV12-3 or TRBV12-4 and TRBJ1-1; D may be TRBD1 (6 bases). V lost 8 bases, J lost 7 bases, and 11 bases lay in between. The CDR3 loop spans 11 amino acids. CDR3 amino acids: CASVEGGEAFF. In nucleotides, the CDR3 is TGTGCCAGCGTAGAAGGGGGTGAAGCTTTCTTT.

V is TRBV5-1 and J is TRBJ2-7, with D perhaps given as TRBD1 or TRBD2 (5 bases each). The CDR3 contains 14 residues. The V end was cut by 2 bases, the J end by 4 bases, with 13 bases between. Germline CDR1 is SGHRS and CDR2 is YFSETQ. CDR3 sequence reads: CASSLFSGPYEQYF. In DNA, the CDR3 is TGCGCCAGCAGCTTATTCTCGGGGCCTTACGAGCAGTACTTC.